One sample yielded the 13 T cell receptor beta chains listed below, sequenced in a study of T cells in localized non-small cell lung cancer. Method: immunoSEQ multiplex PCR; TCRdb's copy keeps in-frame clones and lacks some. This sample has 38,000 or so clones, with about four fifths found just once. The sequences come from peripheral blood mononuclear cells, collected before any cancer treatment. The origin of the receptors is a male donor aged 60 or over with stage II lung adenocarcinoma.

V usage is TRBV2 and J usage is TRBJ1-1; TRBD1 is a possible D gene (5 bases). CDR1 SNHLY and CDR2 FYNNEI come from the germline V gene. The V end was cut by 8 bases, the J end by 4 bases, with 14 bases between. The CDR3 runs to 13 residues. This CDR3 is CASRLSGLTEAFF. CDR3 bases: TGTGCCAGCCGGCTCTCGGGGCTCACTGAAGCTTTCTTT.

The rearrangement links TRBV6-1 to TRBJ1-1, with D hard to call. Germline V lookup: CDR1 MNHNS, CDR2 SASEGT. V was clipped by 5 bases and J by 2 bases, with 15 bases between them. The CDR3 sequence is 15 residues long. The CDR3 sequence: CASSFSWTQNTEAFF. For the CDR3, the DNA is TGTGCCAGCAGTTTTTCCTGGACGCAAAACACTGAAGCTTTCTTT.

The chain joins TRBV19 to TRBJ2-7; 11 bases are shared with TRBD2. After removal of 5 bases from V and 3 bases from J, the junction contained 3 bases not matched to a gene. Germline CDR1 reads LNHDA; CDR2 reads SQIVND (reference sequence). The CDR3 consists of 14 residues. CDR3 in amino acids: CASSVTSGVYEQYF. Written as DNA, the CDR3 is TGTGCCAGTAGTGTGACTAGCGGGGTCTACGAGCAGTACTTC.

This clone has just one count. The chain has TRBV6-5 and TRBJ1-1; TRBD1 aligns across 7 bases. The CDR3 length is 16 residues. Trimming removed 4 bases from V and 2 bases from J; junction bases left unmatched: 10. The germline V gene has CDR1 MNHEY and CDR2 SVGAGI. The CDR3 reads CASSSRQGGDNTEAFF. The DNA for the CDR3 is TGTGCCAGCAGTTCCCGACAGGGCGGCGATAACACTGAAGCTTTCTTT.

This clone was picked up one time. CDR3 loop: CATKARVGSYEQYF. Written as DNA, the CDR3 is TGTGCCACCAAAGCCCGGGTAGGCTCCTACGAGCAGTACTTC. The chain combines TRBV19 with TRBJ2-7; D gene uncertain. The ends were cut back, 10 bases at V and 0 bases at J, with 16 bases in the middle. This CDR3 has 14 residues. Germline V CDR1 and CDR2: LNHDA, SQIVND (reference sequence).

The chain uses TRBV28 and TRBJ2-3, with TRBD2 matching 9 bases. J gave up 7 bases and V 1 base, and 12 bases lay outside the gene matches. The CDR3 is made up of 17 amino acids. Germline V gene lookup returns CDR1 MDHEN and CDR2 SYDVKM. In nucleotides, the CDR3 is TGTGCCAGCAGTTTATTCGTCGCGGGGGGGGAGCGAAATACGCAGTATTTT. Residues: CASSLFVAGGERNTQYF.

The genes are TRBV19 and TRBJ2-3, with D unclear. Germline V gene lookup returns CDR1 LNHDA and CDR2 SQIVND (reference sequence). The CDR3 covers 13 residues. Trimming removed 10 bases at V and 2 bases at J, with 13 bases between. The CDR3 DNA reads TGTGCCACCGCCCGGGCATCCACAGATACGCAGTATTTT. This sequence encodes CATARASTDTQYF.

The genes are TRBV28 and TRBJ1-5, with no clear D. V lost 3 bases and J 3 bases, leaving 9 bases between the germline ends. The CDR3 has 14 amino acids. Germline V gene data show CDR1 as MDHEN and CDR2 as SYDVKM. CDR3 sequence: CASSFIQANQPQHF. CDR3 DNA sequence: TGTGCCAGCAGTTTCATCCAGGCCAATCAGCCCCAGCATTTT.

The CDR3 spells CASTYGWGEQYF. CDR3 in DNA: TGTGCCAGCACCTACGGTTGGGGCGAGCAGTACTTC. The chain links TRBV6-1 to TRBJ2-7; no definite D call. CDR3 size: 12 residues. Germline V CDR1 and CDR2: MNHNS, SASEGT. V was clipped by 7 bases and J by 6 bases, with 13 bases between them.

The chain combines TRBV6-5 with TRBJ1-1; TRBD1 matches 12 bases. Unmatched junction bases numbered 8, after V lost 5 bases and J lost 10 bases. Germline V gene sequence: CDR1 MNHEY, CDR2 SVGAGI. The CDR3 is 14 residues long. The CDR3 DNA reads TGTGCCAGCAGTCTCCGGGACAGGGGGCCAGGAGCTTTCTTT. It codes for CASSLRDRGPGAFF.

This clone was observed a handful of times. The chain has TRBV2 and TRBJ1-1, with no clear D. Per the germline V gene, CDR1 is SNHLY and CDR2 is FYNNEI. V was pared by 8 bases and J by 2 bases, with 12 bases between. The CDR3 covers 13 residues. The CDR3 reads CASLTQRNTEAFF. CDR3 DNA sequence: TGTGCCAGCCTTACTCAACGAAACACTGAAGCTTTCTTT.

The chain has TRBV2 and TRBJ2-5; TRBD2 is a possible D gene (6 bases). The CDR3 extends over 15 amino acids. V gave up 5 bases and J gave up 4 bases, with 17 bases separating them. Per the germline V gene, CDR1 is SNHLY and CDR2 is FYNNEI. CDR3 coding DNA: TGTGCCAGCAGTACTGGGGCGGGATTCTCAGAGACCCAGTACTTC. Translation gives CASSTGAGFSETQYF.

CDR3 sequence (DNA): TGTGCCAGCAGCAAAGGGAGGGGACAGGGGGCCTTTGACTACGAGCAGTACTTC. The encoded protein is CASSKGRGQGAFDYEQYF. J is TRBJ2-7 and V is TRBV21-1; the table's TRBD1 call for D was not verified on the DNA. TRBV21-1 is a documented pseudogene. The CDR3 sequence is 18 residues long.